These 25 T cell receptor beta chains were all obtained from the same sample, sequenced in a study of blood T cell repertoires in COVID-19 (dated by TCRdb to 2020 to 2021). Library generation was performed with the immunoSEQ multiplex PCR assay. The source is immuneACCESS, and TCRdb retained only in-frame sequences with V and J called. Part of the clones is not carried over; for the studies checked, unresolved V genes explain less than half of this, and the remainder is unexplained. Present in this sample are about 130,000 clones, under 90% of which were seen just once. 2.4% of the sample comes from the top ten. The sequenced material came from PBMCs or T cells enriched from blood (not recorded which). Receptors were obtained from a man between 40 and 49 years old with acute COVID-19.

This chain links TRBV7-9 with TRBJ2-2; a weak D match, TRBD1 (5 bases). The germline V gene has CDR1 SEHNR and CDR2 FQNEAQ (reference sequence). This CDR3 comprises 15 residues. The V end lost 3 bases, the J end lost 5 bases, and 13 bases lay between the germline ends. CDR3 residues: CASSFQASGTGELFF. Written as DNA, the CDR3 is TGTGCCAGCAGCTTTCAGGCTTCAGGGACCGGGGAGCTGTTTTTT.

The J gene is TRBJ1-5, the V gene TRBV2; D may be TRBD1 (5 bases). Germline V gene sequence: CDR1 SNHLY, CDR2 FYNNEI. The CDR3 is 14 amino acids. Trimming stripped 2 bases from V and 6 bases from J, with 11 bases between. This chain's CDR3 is CASSEQGLGQPQHF. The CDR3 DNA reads TGTGCCAGCAGTGAACAGGGATTAGGTCAGCCCCAGCATTTT.

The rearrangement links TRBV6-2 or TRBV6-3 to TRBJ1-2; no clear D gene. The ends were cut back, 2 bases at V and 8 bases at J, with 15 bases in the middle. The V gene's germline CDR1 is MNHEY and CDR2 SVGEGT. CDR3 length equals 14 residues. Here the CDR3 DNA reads TGTGCCAGCAGTTACGGCCCTTCCCTAGCCGGCTACACCTTC. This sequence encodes CASSYGPSLAGYTF.

The CDR3 loop is CASSEREPPYNEQFF. Here the CDR3 DNA reads TGTGCCAGCAGTGAACGGGAGCCCCCCTACAATGAGCAGTTCTTC. The chain recombines TRBV6-1 with TRBJ2-1, with D tentatively TRBD2 (6 bases). The CDR3 has 15 amino acids. The germline V gene encodes CDR1 MNHNS and CDR2 SASEGT. Trimming cost V 2 bases and J 2 bases, with 10 bases left between them.

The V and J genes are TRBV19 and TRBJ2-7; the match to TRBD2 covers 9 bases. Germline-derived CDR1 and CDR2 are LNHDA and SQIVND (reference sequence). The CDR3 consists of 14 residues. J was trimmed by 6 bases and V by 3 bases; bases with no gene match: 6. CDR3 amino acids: CASSIPGTSSEQYF. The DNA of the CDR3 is TGTGCCAGTAGTATCCCCGGGACTAGCAGCGAGCAGTACTTC.

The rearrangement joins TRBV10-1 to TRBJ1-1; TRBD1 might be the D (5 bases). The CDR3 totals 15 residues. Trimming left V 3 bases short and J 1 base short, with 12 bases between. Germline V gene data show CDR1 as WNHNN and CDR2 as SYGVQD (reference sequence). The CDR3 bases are TGCGCCAGCAGTGACGCTGGGGCCCCGAACACTGAAGCTTTCTTT. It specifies CASSDAGAPNTEAFF.

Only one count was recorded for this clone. The CDR3 coding sequence is TGTGCCAGCAGCTTGGGGACTGTCTACGAGCAGTACTTC. Translated, it gives CASSLGTVYEQYF. The chain couples TRBV7-2 to TRBJ2-7; a possible D gene is TRBD2 (6 bases). With 3 bases removed from V and 3 bases from J, the gap between germline ends came to 9 bases. Per the germline V gene, CDR1 is SGHTA and CDR2 is FQGNSA. The CDR3 sequence is 13 residues long.

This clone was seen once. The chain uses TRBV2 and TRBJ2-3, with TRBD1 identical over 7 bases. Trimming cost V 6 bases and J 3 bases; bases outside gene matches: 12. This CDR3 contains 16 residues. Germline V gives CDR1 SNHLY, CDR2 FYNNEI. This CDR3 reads CASSHDRALGTDTQYF. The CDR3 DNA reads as TGTGCCAGCAGCCACGACAGGGCTTTAGGGACAGATACGCAGTATTTT.

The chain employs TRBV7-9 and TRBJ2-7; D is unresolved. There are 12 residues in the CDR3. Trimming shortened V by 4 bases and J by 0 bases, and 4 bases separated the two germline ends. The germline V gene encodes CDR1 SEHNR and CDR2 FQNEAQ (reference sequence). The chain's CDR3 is CASSSSSYEQYF. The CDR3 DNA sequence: TGTGCCAGCAGCTCTAGCTCCTACGAGCAGTACTTC. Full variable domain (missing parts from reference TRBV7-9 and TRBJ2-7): DTGVSQNPRHKITKRGQNVTFRCDPISEHNRLYWYRQTLGQGPEFLTYFQNEAQLEKSRLLSDRFSAERPKGSFSTLEIQRTEQGDSAMYLCASSSSSYEQYFGPGTRLTVT.

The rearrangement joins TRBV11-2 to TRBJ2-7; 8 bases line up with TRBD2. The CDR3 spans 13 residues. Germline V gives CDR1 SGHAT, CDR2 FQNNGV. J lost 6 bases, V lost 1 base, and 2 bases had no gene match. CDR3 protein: CASSLARGGEQYF. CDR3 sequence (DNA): TGTGCCAGCAGCTTAGCCCGGGGGGGCGAGCAGTACTTC.

The CDR3 here is CASRESSYEQYF. The DNA for the CDR3 is TGTGCCTCTAGGGAGAGCTCCTACGAGCAGTACTTC. The V and J genes are TRBV6-5 and TRBJ2-7, with a tentative D call TRBD2 (5 bases). This CDR3 has 12 residues. V lost 11 bases to trimming and J lost 0 bases, with 11 bases between them. CDR1 is MNHEY, CDR2 SVGAGI, per germline.

CDR3 sequence reads: CASSLRREAEAFF. The CDR3 DNA sequence: TGTGCCAGCAGTCTACGTAGGGAGGCTGAAGCTTTCTTT. V usage is TRBV12-3 or TRBV12-4 and J usage is TRBJ1-1, with D unresolved. The V end lost 5 bases, the J end lost 6 bases, and 13 bases lay between the germline ends. The CDR3 has 13 residues.

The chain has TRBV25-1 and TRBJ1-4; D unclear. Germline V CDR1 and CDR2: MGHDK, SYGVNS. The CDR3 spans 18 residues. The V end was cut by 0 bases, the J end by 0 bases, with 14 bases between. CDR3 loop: CASSEYKRGTPTNEKLFF. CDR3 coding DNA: TGTGCCAGCAGTGAATATAAGAGAGGCACCCCAACTAATGAAAAACTGTTTTTT.

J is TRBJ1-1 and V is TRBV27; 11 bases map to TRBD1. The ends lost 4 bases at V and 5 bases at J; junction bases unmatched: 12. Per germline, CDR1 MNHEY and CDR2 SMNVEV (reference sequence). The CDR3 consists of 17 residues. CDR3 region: CASSWDPRDRGWTEAFF. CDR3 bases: TGTGCCAGCAGTTGGGACCCACGGGACAGGGGGTGGACTGAAGCTTTCTTT.

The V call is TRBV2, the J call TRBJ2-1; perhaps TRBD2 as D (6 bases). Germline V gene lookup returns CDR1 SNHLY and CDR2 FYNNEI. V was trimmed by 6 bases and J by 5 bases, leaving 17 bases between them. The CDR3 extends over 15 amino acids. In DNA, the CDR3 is TGTGCCAGCAGAGAGCTAGCGCGGAATGACAATGAGCAGTTCTTC. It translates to CASRELARNDNEQFF. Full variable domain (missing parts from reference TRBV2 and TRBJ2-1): EPEVTQTPSHQVTQMGQEVILRCVPISNHLYFYWYRQILGQKVEFLVSFYNNEISEKSEIFDDQFSVERPDGSNFTLKIRSTKLEDSAMYFCASRELARNDNEQFFGPGTRLTVL.

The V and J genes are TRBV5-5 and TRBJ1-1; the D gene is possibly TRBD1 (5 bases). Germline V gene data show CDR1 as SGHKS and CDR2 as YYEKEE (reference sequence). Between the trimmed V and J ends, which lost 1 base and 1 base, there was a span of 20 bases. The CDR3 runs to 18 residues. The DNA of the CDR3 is TGTGCCAGCAGCTTGTTAGCCCCACTCCAGGGCGCGAACACTGAAGCTTTCTTT. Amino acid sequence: CASSLLAPLQGANTEAFF. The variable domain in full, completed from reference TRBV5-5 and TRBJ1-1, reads DAGVTQSPTHLIKTRGQQVTLRCSPISGHKSVSWYQQVLGQGPQFIFQYYEKEERGRGNFPDRFSARQFPNYSSELNVNALLLGDSALYLCASSLLAPLQGANTEAFFGQGTRLTVV.

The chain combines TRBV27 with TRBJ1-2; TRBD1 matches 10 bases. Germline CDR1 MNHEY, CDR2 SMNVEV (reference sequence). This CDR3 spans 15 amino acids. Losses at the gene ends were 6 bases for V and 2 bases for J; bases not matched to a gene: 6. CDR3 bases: TGTGCCAGCAGCCCGGGACAGGGGAAGAACTATGGCTACACCTTC. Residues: CASSPGQGKNYGYTF.

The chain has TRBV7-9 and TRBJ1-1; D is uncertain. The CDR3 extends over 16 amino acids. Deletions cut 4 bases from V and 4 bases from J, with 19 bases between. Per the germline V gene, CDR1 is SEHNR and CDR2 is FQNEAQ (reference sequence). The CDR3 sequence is CASSSPPRDGRTEAFF. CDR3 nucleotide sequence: TGTGCCAGCAGCTCTCCCCCCCGGGATGGGCGCACTGAAGCTTTCTTT.

In nucleotides, the CDR3 is TGTGCCAGCAGCCAAGCCCGACAGGGGGCCACCGGGGAGCTGTTTTTT. Translation: CASSQARQGATGELFF. The chain combines TRBV4-2 with TRBJ2-2; TRBD1 aligns across 10 bases. V was pared by 1 base and J by 4 bases, with 3 bases of the junction left unmatched. Germline CDR1 and CDR2: LGHNA and YNFKEQ. The CDR3 length is 16 residues.

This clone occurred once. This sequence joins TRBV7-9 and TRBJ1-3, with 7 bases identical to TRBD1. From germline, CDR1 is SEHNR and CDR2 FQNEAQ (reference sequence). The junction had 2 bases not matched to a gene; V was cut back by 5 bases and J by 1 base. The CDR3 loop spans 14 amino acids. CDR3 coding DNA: TGTGCCAGCAGCCCGACAGGGTCTGGAAACACCATATATTTT. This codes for CASSPTGSGNTIYF.

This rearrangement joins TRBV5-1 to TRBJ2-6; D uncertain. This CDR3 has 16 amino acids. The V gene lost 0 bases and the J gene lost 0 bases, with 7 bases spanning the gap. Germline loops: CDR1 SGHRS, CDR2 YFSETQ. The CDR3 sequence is CASSLEAGSGANVLTF. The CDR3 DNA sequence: TGCGCCAGCAGCTTGGAGGCAGGCTCTGGGGCCAACGTCCTGACTTTC.

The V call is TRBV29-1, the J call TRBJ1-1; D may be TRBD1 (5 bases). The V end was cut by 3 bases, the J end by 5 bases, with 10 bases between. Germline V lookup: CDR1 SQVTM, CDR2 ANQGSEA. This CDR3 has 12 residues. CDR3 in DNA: TGCAGCGTTGAGGGGAGGGGAACTGAAGCTTTCTTT. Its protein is CSVEGRGTEAFF. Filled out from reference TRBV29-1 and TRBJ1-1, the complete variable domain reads SAVISQKPSRDICQRGTSLTIQCQVDSQVTMMFWYRQQPGQSLTLIATANQGSEATYESGFVIDKFPISRPNLTFSTLTVSNMSPEDSSIYLCSVEGRGTEAFFGQGTRLTVV.

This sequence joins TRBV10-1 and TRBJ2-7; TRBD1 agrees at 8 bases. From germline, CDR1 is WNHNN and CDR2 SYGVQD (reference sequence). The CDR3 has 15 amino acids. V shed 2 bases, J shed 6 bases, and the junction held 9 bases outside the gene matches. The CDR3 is CASSEHGTGGLEQYF. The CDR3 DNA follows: TGCGCCAGCAGTGAGCACGGGACAGGAGGTCTCGAGCAGTACTTC.

The CDR3 is CASSPGLAGGTGELFF. CDR3 coding DNA: TGTGCCAGCAGTCCCGGACTAGCGGGGGGCACCGGGGAGCTGTTTTTT. The chain uses TRBV7-3 and TRBJ2-2, with 14 bases identical to TRBD2. The germline V gene has CDR1 SGHTA and CDR2 FQGTGA. With V trimmed by 6 bases and J by 4 bases, 4 bases remained unmatched. The CDR3 is 16 residues long.

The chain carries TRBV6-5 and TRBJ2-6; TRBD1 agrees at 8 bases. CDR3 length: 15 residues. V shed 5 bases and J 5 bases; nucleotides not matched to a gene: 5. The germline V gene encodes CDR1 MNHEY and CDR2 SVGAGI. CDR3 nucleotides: TGTGCCAGCAGTATTCAGGGGGCCTGGGCCAACGTCCTGACTTTC. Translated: CASSIQGAWANVLTF.